This TCR beta chain was observed in a study of T cell responses to AZD1222 COVID-19 vaccine. Study results and limitations: The donor cohort was predominantly white British with a female majority, and clonal diversity may have been underestimated.

The method was immunoSEQ multiplex PCR; TCRdb's version includes in-frame clones alone and lacks a portion of them. The sample yields roughly 110,000 clones, about 93% seen once. Pooling covered second doses at about 4 or about 12 weeks. For this clone: The antigen remains undetermined.

Looked up from germline, CDR1 is DFQATT and CDR2 is SNEGSKA (reference sequence). Trimming took 3 bases from V and 8 from J, leaving 7 bases between them. CDR3 length equals 10 residues. The sequence derives from an adult who received the AZD1222 COVID-19 vaccine. The chain joins TRBV20-1 to TRBJ1-2; D remains ambiguous. The source was peripheral blood, collected 28 days after the second AZD1222 dose. CDR3 sequence: CSARTFGYTF. The CDR3, as DNA: TGCAGTGCTAGGACATTCGGCTACACCTTC.